Shown below are 5 T cell receptor beta chains from a single sample sequenced in a study of PD-1 blockade in classical Hodgkin lymphoma. The data were produced by immunoSEQ multiplex PCR, yet TCRdb's version contains in-frame clones alone and is incomplete. The profile shows roughly 100,000 clones, roughly 90% of them singletons. The patients all showed relapse after autologous stem cell transplantation, while their brentuximab vedotin exposure varied. The sample here was peripheral blood mononuclear cells (PBMCs), taken before the second cycle of nivolumab. The receptors here all came from a human donor with classical Hodgkin lymphoma.

The rearrangement joins TRBV16 to TRBJ2-2; 7 nucleotides agree with TRBD1. Germline lookup yields CDR1 KGHSY and CDR2 FQNENV. V shed 5 bases, J shed 3 bases, and the junction held 3 bases outside the gene matches. The CDR3 is 14 amino acids. DNA for the CDR3: TGTGCCAGCAGCAGGGGGCGCGACACCGGGGAGCTGTTTTTT. Its translation: CASSRGRDTGELFF.

J is TRBJ1-2 and V is TRBV19, with a tentative D call TRBD1 (5 bases). V was trimmed by 4 bases and J by 4 bases, leaving 16 bases between them. Germline CDR1 is LNHDA and CDR2 is SQIVND (reference sequence). The CDR3 sequence is 15 residues long. CDR3 sequence: CASSTGTGDSYGYTF. The CDR3 DNA reads TGTGCCAGTAGTACCGGGACCGGGGACTCCTATGGCTACACCTTC.

CDR3 nucleotide sequence: TGTGCCAGCAGTTTATGGGCTTCCTACGAGCAGTACTTC. Protein product: CASSLWASYEQYF. This chain joins TRBV27 and TRBJ2-7; D gene unclear. The V end was cut by 1 base, the J end by 1 base, with 5 bases between. Germline V lookup: CDR1 MNHEY, CDR2 SMNVEV (reference sequence). CDR3 length equals 13 residues.

The chain uses TRBV7-9 and TRBJ1-2, with D possibly TRBD1 on 5 matching bases. CDR1 and CDR2 from the germline V gene are SEHNR and FQNEAQ (reference sequence). The V end was cut by 5 bases, the J end by 4 bases, with 11 bases between. This CDR3 contains 13 residues. CDR3 residues: CASSVGGGYGYTF. CDR3 nucleotides: TGTGCCAGCAGCGTCGGGGGGGGCTATGGCTACACCTTC.

The chain links TRBV9 to TRBJ2-6, with D maybe TRBD1 (5 bases). Trimming took 2 bases from V and 2 from J, leaving 8 bases between them. CDR1 SGDLS and CDR2 YYNGEE come from the germline V gene. CDR3 size: 15 residues. CDR3 protein: CASSVQGTGANVLTF. Written as DNA, the CDR3 is TGTGCCAGCAGCGTCCAGGGTACTGGGGCCAACGTCCTGACTTTC. Based on the CDR3 plus reference TRBV9 and TRBJ2-6, the full variable domain is DSGVTQTPKHLITATGQRVTLRCSPRSGDLSVYWYQQSLDQGLQFLIQYYNGEERAKGNILERFSAQQFPDLHSELNLSSLELGDSALYFCASSVQGTGANVLTFGAGSRLTVL.